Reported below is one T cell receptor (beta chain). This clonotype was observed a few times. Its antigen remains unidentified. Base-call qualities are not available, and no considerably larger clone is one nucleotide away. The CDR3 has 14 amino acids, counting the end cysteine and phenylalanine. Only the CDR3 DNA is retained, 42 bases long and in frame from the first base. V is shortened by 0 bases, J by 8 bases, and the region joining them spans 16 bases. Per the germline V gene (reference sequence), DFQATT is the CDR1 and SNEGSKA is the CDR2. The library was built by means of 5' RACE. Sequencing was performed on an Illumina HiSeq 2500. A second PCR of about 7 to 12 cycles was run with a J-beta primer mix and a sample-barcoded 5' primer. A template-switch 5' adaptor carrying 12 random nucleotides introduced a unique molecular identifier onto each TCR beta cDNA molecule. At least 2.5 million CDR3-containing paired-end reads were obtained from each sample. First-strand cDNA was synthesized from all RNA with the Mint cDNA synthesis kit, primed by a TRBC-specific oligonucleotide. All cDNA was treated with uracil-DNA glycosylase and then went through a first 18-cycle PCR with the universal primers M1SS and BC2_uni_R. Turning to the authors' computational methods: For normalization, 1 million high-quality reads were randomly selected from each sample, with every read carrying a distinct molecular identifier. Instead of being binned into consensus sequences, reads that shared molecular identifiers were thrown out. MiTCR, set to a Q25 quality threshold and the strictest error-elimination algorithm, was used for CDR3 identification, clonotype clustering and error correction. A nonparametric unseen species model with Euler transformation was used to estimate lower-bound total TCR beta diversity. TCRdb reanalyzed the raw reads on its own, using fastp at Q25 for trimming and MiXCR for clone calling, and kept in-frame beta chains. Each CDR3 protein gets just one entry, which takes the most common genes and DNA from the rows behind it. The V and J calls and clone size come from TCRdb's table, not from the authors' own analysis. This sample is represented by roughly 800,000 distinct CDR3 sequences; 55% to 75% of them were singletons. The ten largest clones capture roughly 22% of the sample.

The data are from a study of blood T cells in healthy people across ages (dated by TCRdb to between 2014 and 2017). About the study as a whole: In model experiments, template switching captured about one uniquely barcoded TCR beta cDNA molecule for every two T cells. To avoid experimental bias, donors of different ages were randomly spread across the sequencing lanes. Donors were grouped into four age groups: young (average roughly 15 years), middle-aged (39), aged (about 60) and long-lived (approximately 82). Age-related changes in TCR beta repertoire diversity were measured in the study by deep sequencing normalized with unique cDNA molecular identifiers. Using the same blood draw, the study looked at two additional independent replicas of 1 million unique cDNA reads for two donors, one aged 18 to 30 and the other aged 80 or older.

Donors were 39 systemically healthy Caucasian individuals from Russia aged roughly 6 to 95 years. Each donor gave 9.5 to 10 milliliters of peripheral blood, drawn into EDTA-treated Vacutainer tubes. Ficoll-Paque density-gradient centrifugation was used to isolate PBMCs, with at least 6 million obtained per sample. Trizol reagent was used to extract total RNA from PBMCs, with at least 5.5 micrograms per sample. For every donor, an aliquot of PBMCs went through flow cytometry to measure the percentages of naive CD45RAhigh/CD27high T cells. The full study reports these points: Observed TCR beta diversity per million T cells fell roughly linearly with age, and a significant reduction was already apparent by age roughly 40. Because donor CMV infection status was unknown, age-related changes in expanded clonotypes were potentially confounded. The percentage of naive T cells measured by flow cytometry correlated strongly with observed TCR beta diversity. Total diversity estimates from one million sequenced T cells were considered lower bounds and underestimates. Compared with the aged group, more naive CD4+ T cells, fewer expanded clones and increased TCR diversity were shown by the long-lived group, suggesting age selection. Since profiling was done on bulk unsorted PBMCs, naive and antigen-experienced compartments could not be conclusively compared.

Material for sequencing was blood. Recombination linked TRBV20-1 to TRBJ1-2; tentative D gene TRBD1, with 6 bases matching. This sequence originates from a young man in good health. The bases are TGCAGTGCTAGAGACCCGATTGGGGGCGGCGGCTACACCTTC. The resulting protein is CSARDPIGGGGYTF.